This TCR beta chain was documented in a study of T cell repertoires in cytomegalovirus infection (dated by TCRdb to the late 2010s). Regarding the research as a whole: Donor HLA type was relevant to the analysis, because carriage of CMV infection together with the matching HLA type was indicated by public TCR beta signatures.

This clonotype occurred many times. It lacks a known antigen. Base quality data are lacking; no much larger clone is found one base away. The germline V gene gives CDR1 as MNHNS and CDR2 as SASEGT. Trimming removed 8 bases from V and 0 bases from J, leaving 15 bases between the germline ends. From its cysteine to its phenylalanine, the CDR3 spans 15 amino acids. Of the read, only the CDR3 DNA is kept; its 45 bases are in frame from base 1. Broader findings and caveats from the paper: The ex vivo response was dominated by HLA-C-restricted CMV-specific TCR beta clonotypes, and the single most frequent clonotype in two of eight donors was supplied by these HLA-C-restricted clonotypes. In both this cohort and an independent cohort of under 450 donors, the cumulative frequency of public TCR beta family members distinguished carriers of CMV infection plus the relevant HLA type.

The sequencing machine was an Illumina HiSeq 1500. The public reads were run again by TCRdb, first through fastp at Q25 and then through MiXCR, and only productive beta chains were kept. When rows share a CDR3 protein, they turn into one entry using the most common DNA and genes. The sample data list roughly 240,000 distinct CDR3 sequences, and approximately 7% of these were observed just once. The ten largest clones add up to less than 7.5% of the sample. Sequencing was carried out using PBMCs. This receptor chain uses TRBV6-1 and TRBJ2-3, with the D call perhaps TRBD1 or TRBD2, as 5 bases match in each case. This TCR derives from a human donor in good health (CMV status not recorded). Some clones in this sample may be carry-over from other donors' samples. At the DNA level, the sequence is TGTGCCAGCGCGCAGAGGGGCAGAAGCACAGATACGCAGTATTTT. It translates as CASAQRGRSTDTQYF.